This TCR beta chain was recovered during a study of cytomegalovirus exposure and HLA in healthy donors. PCR amplification relied on 60 Vbeta primers (plus 13 Jbeta primers). Clones were sequenced by immunoSEQ multiplex PCR, and TCRdb holds only the in-frame ones, with some missing. In the table there are 120,000 to 150,000 clones, approximately 86% of which are singletons. This CDR3 contains 14 residues. The trim removed 6 bases at V and 3 bases at J, leaving 8 bases unmatched. Germline values: CDR1 SNHLY, CDR2 FYNNEI. The source is a woman aged 40-49 years in good health and CMV-seronegative. This chain joins TRBV2 and TRBJ2-7, with TRBD1 matching over 7 bases. The sample was PBMCs. CDR3 sequence (DNA): TGTGCCAGCAGAGACAGGGTAGTGGGCTACGAGCAGTACTTC. Its translation is CASRDRVVGYEQYF. Drawing the rest from reference TRBV2 and TRBJ2-7, the complete variable domain is EPEVTQTPSHQVTQMGQEVILRCVPISNHLYFYWYRQILGQKVEFLVSFYNNEISEKSEIFDDQFSVERPDGSNFTLKIRSTKLEDSAMYFCASRDRVVGYEQYFGPGTRLTVT.